This TCR beta chain stems from a study of blood T cell repertoires in COVID-19. About the study: Acute and convalescent COVID-19 specimens originated in the United States, Italy and Spain.

TCRdb keeps only in-frame clones here, not all; method: immunoSEQ multiplex PCR. The sample lists fewer than 450,000 clones; roughly 91% were seen once. The CDR3 extends over 18 amino acids. V lost 4 bases to trimming and J lost 1 base; unmatched junction nucleotides: 14. Germline CDR1 LGHNA, CDR2 YNFKEQ. Clinical history reported by participants formed the basis on which cohorts were assigned. Recovered participants had two consecutive negative NP/OP PCR tests, healthcare professional clearance, or symptom resolution. The sequenced sample was PBMCs or T cells enriched from blood (not recorded which). The rearrangement uses TRBV4-2 and TRBJ1-1; 8 bases agree with TRBD1. This clonotype was sampled from a woman aged 18-29 years who had recovered from COVID-19. The CDR3 region has the DNA TGTGCCAGCAGCCCTTCCGGTACCAGGACAGGGCCGAACACTGAAGCTTTCTTT. Translation gives CASSPSGTRTGPNTEAFF.